What follows is one TCR beta chain and its context. The record originates from a study of blood T cell repertoires in COVID-19. Study context: The study drew acute and convalescent COVID-19 samples from the United States, Italy and Spain. T cells, B-cell-depleted T cells, or PBMCs supplied cDNA or gDNA.

Per germline, CDR1 SEHNR and CDR2 FQNEAQ (reference sequence). The germline V and J ends were trimmed by 2 bases and 2 bases, with 12 bases remaining between them. This CDR3 contains 15 residues. In the authors' methods: Counts of nucleated cells, estimated from reference gene primer amplification, were obtained. The assay was immunoSEQ multiplex PCR, and TCRdb's table has in-frame clones only and misses some. D and trimming come from the DNA, and the V and J calls and clone size come from that table. This sample has fewer than 150,000 clones, with more than 70% found just once. This clonotype originated in a woman between 65 and 79 years old who had recovered from COVID-19. The rearrangement uses TRBV7-9 and TRBJ2-5; possible D gene TRBD1, 7 bases. Sample: peripheral blood. The CDR3 coding sequence is TGTGCCAGCAGCTTATGGAGGGGGCAGCAAGAGACCCAGTACTTC. Encoded protein: CASSLWRGQQETQYF. Full variable domain (missing parts from reference TRBV7-9 and TRBJ2-5): DTGVSQNPRHKITKRGQNVTFRCDPISEHNRLYWYRQTLGQGPEFLTYFQNEAQLEKSRLLSDRFSAERPKGSFSTLEIQRTEQGDSAMYLCASSLWRGQQETQYFGPGTRLLVL.